Listed below are T cell receptor beta chains from one sample, sequenced in a study of lymphopenia after photon versus proton radiotherapy. Generated by immunoSEQ multiplex PCR, the TCRdb table keeps only in-frame clones and is missing some. Among tens of thousands of clones, roughly 91% were seen once, and the ten largest hold approximately 2.6%. The specimen was peripheral blood, collected from a patient treated with photon-based radiotherapy. These receptor sequences come from a woman in her 70s with pancreatic cancer. Both conserved end residues are part of each CDR3. D genes are given only for firm matches. Clone sizes are given selectively: once, few, many, or a class where the clone is expanded.

V,D,J,size,DNA,CDR3
TRBV7-8,TRBD1,TRBJ2-7,-,TGTGCCAGCAGCTTAGCGGGGACAGGGAGCCCCGAGCAGTACTTC,CASSLAGTGSPEQYF
TRBV4-3,-,TRBJ1-6,-,TGCGCCAGCAGCCAACAACCAGGCATAAATTCACCCCTCCACTTT,CASSQQPGINSPLHF
TRBV19,TRBD2,TRBJ2-1,-,TGTGCCAGTAGTATTAAGGGGACTAGCGGGGGACCCTACAATGAGCAGTTCTTC,CASSIKGTSGGPYNEQFF
TRBV4-3,-,TRBJ1-5,-,TGCGCCAGCAGCCAAGGGGGCAATAGCAATCAGCCCCAGCATTTT,CASSQGGNSNQPQHF
TRBV29-1,TRBD1,TRBJ1-2,-,TGCAGCGTCCGAATAAATCCCGGACAGGCAACCAACTATGGCTACACCTTC,CSVRINPGQATNYGYTF
TRBV6-4,-,TRBJ2-3,-,TGTGCCAGCAGTGTGGAAGGGGGGGATACGCAGTATTTT,CASSVEGGDTQYF
TRBV30,TRBD2,TRBJ2-5,-,TGTGCCTGGACCAGGACTAGCGGGGAGACCCAGTACTTC,CAWTRTSGETQYF
TRBV19,-,TRBJ2-7,-,TGTGCCAGTAAGGGGTCTTACGAGCAGTACTTC,CASKGSYEQYF
TRBV19,-,TRBJ1-5,-,TGTGCCAGTAAGGGAGGCAGTAGCAATCAGCCCCAGCATTTT,CASKGGSSNQPQHF
TRBV11-2,-,TRBJ2-7,few,TGTGCCAGCAGCTTAGCTATCGTTTACGAGCAGTACTTC,CASSLAIVYEQYF
TRBV9,TRBD2,TRBJ2-1,-,TGTGCCAGCAGCGCCAGCGGGAGTTCCTACAATGAGCAGTTCTTC,CASSASGSSYNEQFF
TRBV5-4,TRBD2,TRBJ2-5,once,TGTGCCAGCAGTTTAGCGGGAGGGTCCCAAGAGACCCAGTACTTC,CASSLAGGSQETQYF
TRBV5-3,-,TRBJ2-7,-,TGTGCCAGAAGTCGGGACAACTACGAGCAGTACTTC,CARSRDNYEQYF
TRBV30,-,TRBJ2-7,-,TGTGCCTGGAGCTTACAGTTTAACGAGCAGTACTTC,CAWSLQFNEQYF
TRBV7-2,TRBD2,TRBJ2-1,-,TGTGCCAGCAGCTTCAGAAGCGGGAGTGCCTACAATGAGCAGTTCTTC,CASSFRSGSAYNEQFF
TRBV9,TRBD1,TRBJ1-1,once,TGTGCCAGCAGCGCCGGGACAGGGGCGACAGAAGCTTTCTTT,CASSAGTGATEAFF
TRBV7-3,-,TRBJ2-1,once,TGTGCCAGCAGCTTAGACAGCCAGAACCACAATGAGCAGTTCTTC,CASSLDSQNHNEQFF
TRBV7-2,-,TRBJ2-3,-,TGTGCCAGCAGCTTGGGAGGCACAGATACGCAGTATTTT,CASSLGGTDTQYF
TRBV2,-,TRBJ2-7,once,TGTGCCAGCAGTGAAGCACAGGCCTACGAGCAGTACTTC,CASSEAQAYEQYF
TRBV6-1,-,TRBJ1-1,-,TGTGCCAGCAGTGAGCAGGGAGGCACTGAAGCTTTCTTT,CASSEQGGTEAFF
TRBV18,-,TRBJ2-1,-,TGTGCCAGCTCACCCCTCCCATTAAATGAGCAGTTCTTC,CASSPLPLNEQFF
TRBV27,TRBD2,TRBJ2-3,-,TGTGCCAGCACCCTAGCGGGAGGGCCAAAAGATACGCAGTATTTT,CASTLAGGPKDTQYF
TRBV29-1,-,TRBJ1-4,-,TGCAGCGTTAAAAAGTGGCAGGGCACAATGGAGGAACTGTTTTTT,CSVKKWQGTMEELFF
TRBV19,-,TRBJ1-5,-,TGTGCCAGTAGTTACAATAGCAATCAGCCCCAGCATTTT,CASSYNSNQPQHF
TRBV15,-,TRBJ2-5,-,TGTGCCACCAGCAGACACGAGACCCAGTACTTC,CATSRHETQYF
TRBV11-1,-,TRBJ2-7,few,TGTGCCAGCAGCTTAGTCCCGGGGGCAATGAACGAGCAGTACTTC,CASSLVPGAMNEQYF
TRBV28,-,TRBJ1-1,-,TGTGCCAGCAGGACTGGAGGCTGGAACACTGAAGCTTTCTTT,CASRTGGWNTEAFF
TRBV27,-,TRBJ2-3,few,TGTGCCAGCAGTGTGTCTCTAGCTCGGAATACGCAGTATTTT,CASSVSLARNTQYF
TRBV19,-,TRBJ2-7,-,TGTGCCAGCGCGGTGTCGCCGAAGTCCGAGCAGTACTTC,CASAVSPKSEQYF
TRBV10-3,-,TRBJ2-4,once,TGTGCCATCAGTGAGGCTACCGGGATAGCCAAAAACATTCAGTACTTC,CAISEATGIAKNIQYF
TRBV7-2,TRBD1,TRBJ2-5,-,TGTGCCAGCAGCTTAGGGACAGGGGAGACCCAGTACTTC,CASSLGTGETQYF
TRBV18,-,TRBJ2-7,-,TGTGCCAGCTCACCATCAGGGACCTCCTACGAGCAGTACTTC,CASSPSGTSYEQYF
TRBV11-2,-,TRBJ1-2,-,TGTGCCAGCAGCGACATGTGGGGGATTAACTATGGCTACACCTTC,CASSDMWGINYGYTF
TRBV6-5,-,TRBJ2-2,few,TGTGCCAGCACAAGGGACACCGGGGAGCTGTTTTTT,CASTRDTGELFF
TRBV6-6,-,TRBJ2-5,-,TGTGCCAGCAGTTATAGGGAGACCCAGTACTTC,CASSYRETQYF
TRBV9,TRBD2,TRBJ2-3,-,TGTGCCAGCAGCGTGGGGCCGGGACTAGCGGGTACTAGCACAGATACGCAGTATTTT,CASSVGPGLAGTSTDTQYF
TRBV19,TRBD1,TRBJ1-5,once,TGTGCCAGTAGCCTAGACAGGGTGGGCAATCAGCCCCAGCATTTT,CASSLDRVGNQPQHF
TRBV18,-,TRBJ2-3,-,TGTGCCAGCTCACTAACTAGAACAGATACGCAGTATTTT,CASSLTRTDTQYF
TRBV19,-,TRBJ1-1,-,TGTGCCAGTAGTCCATCGAACAGATTGAACACTGAAGCTTTCTTT,CASSPSNRLNTEAFF